The 3 T cell receptor beta chains below all came from one sample that was sequenced in a study of CD8+CD57+ T cells in acquired aplastic anemia. TCR beta VDJ combinations and CDR3 sequences were profiled from genomic DNA. TCRdb reprocessed the reads via MiXCR and lists one record per CDR3 protein. There are 50,000 or so distinct CDR3 sequences in the sample; roughly three fifths occur only once, and about 16% lies in the top ten. The patients chosen for sequencing had shown expansion of CD8+CD57+ cells (detected by flow cytometry). The specimen sequenced was sorted CD4+, CD8+, or CD8+CD57+ T cells (not recorded which) from PBMCs. The origin of the receptors is a human donor with aplastic anemia.

This clonotype was counted only a few times. V is TRBV3-1 and J is TRBJ2-1; 12 nucleotides agree with TRBD2. Germline V gene lookup returns CDR1 LGHDT and CDR2 YNNKEL (reference sequence). Trimming removed 1 base from V and 8 bases from J; junction bases left unmatched: 12. CDR3 size: 18 residues. The CDR3 DNA follows: TGTGCCAGCAGCCAAGGTCTCTCTAGCGGGGGGGCCATTGATGAGCAGTTCTTC. Translated: CASSQGLSSGGAIDEQFF.

The chain employs TRBV4-2 and TRBJ1-2, with a weak D call TRBD1 (6 bases). The CDR3 is 13 residues long. V lost 7 bases, J lost 7 bases, and 16 bases lay in between. Per the germline V gene, CDR1 is LGHNA and CDR2 is YNFKEQ. In DNA form, the CDR3 reads TGTGCCAGCATCGACAGGACAGCCCCTGGCTACACCTTC. Its translation: CASIDRTAPGYTF.

The chain links TRBV20-1 to TRBJ2-1, with D unresolved. Per the germline V gene, CDR1 is DFQATT and CDR2 is SNEGSKA (reference sequence). V lost 2 bases to trimming and J lost 4 bases, with 12 bases between them. This CDR3 is built from 14 residues. The CDR3 DNA reads TGCAGTGCTAGACGCAGGTCCCTTTACAATGAGCAGTTCTTC. Protein sequence: CSARRRSLYNEQFF.